The 29 T cell receptor beta chains in this list originate from one sample, sequenced in a study of cytomegalovirus exposure and HLA in healthy donors. Amplification used 60 Vbeta primers and 13 Jbeta primers. The assay was immunoSEQ multiplex PCR, and TCRdb's table has in-frame clones only and misses some. This table holds just over 50,000 clones. Sequencing was done on a sample of PBMCs. These receptors all come from a woman in her fifties or sixties in good health and CMV-seropositive.

This rearrangement joins TRBV27 to TRBJ1-2, with D possibly being TRBD1 (6 bases). V was cut by 6 bases and J by 4 bases, with 18 bases left in between. Germline values: CDR1 MNHEY, CDR2 SMNVEV (reference sequence). This CDR3 comprises 15 residues. CDR3 bases: TGTGCCAGCAGGTATAGGGGGACGCCTGGCTATGGCTACACCTTC. Translation gives CASRYRGTPGYGYTF.

The genes are TRBV7-2 and TRBJ2-7, with TRBD1 matching 7 bases. CDR1 is SGHTA and CDR2 is FQGNSA in the germline V gene. Trimming at V came to 3 bases and at J to 6 bases, leaving 8 bases not matched to a gene. CDR3 size: 14 residues. CDR3: CASSLLTGTLEQYF. In nucleotides, the CDR3 is TGTGCCAGCAGCTTGCTGACAGGGACCCTCGAGCAGTACTTC.

The chain has TRBV7-9 and TRBJ1-6; TRBD1 agrees at 10 bases. The J segment lost 7 bases and the V segment lost 1 base, leaving 1 base of the junction unmatched. The CDR3 length is 15 residues. CDR1 SEHNR and CDR2 FQNEAQ come from the germline V gene (reference sequence). Here the CDR3 DNA reads TGTGCCAGCAGCTTAGAGGGACAGGGGAATTCACCCCTCCACTTT. It yields the protein CASSLEGQGNSPLHF.

The V gene is TRBV28, the J gene TRBJ1-1, with a possible D match to TRBD1 (5 bases). CDR3 size: 14 residues. Trimming pared 8 bases from V and 0 bases from J, leaving 13 bases between. Germline CDR1 and CDR2: MDHEN and SYDVKM. CDR3 sequence: CASGGEGLNTEAFF. In DNA, the CDR3 is TGTGCCAGCGGGGGGGAGGGTTTGAACACTGAAGCTTTCTTT.

The gene calls are TRBV28 and TRBJ1-1, with D possibly being TRBD1 (5 bases). Trimming left V 6 bases short and J 5 bases short, with 19 bases between. Germline CDR1 and CDR2: MDHEN and SYDVKM. The CDR3 extends over 15 amino acids. CDR3 bases: TGTGCCAGCAGGCGTGCGGGGGATAGTTTTACTGAAGCTTTCTTT. It yields the protein CASRRAGDSFTEAFF. Together with reference TRBV28 and TRBJ1-1, the CDR3 gives the full variable domain: DVKVTQSSRYLVKRTGEKVFLECVQDMDHENMFWYRQDPGLGLRLIYFSYDVKMKEKGDIPEGYSVSREKKERFSLILESASTNQTSMYLCASRRAGDSFTEAFFGQGTRLTVV.

The V and J genes are TRBV1 and TRBJ2-5; the table's D call TRBD2 went unverified against the DNA. TRBV1 constitutes a pseudogene. The CDR3 runs to 18 residues. CDR3 sequence reads: CTSSQRCGTSGVQETQYF. The CDR3 region has the DNA TGCACCAGCAGCCAAAGATGCGGGACTAGCGGGGTTCAAGAGACCCAGTACTTC.

This chain joins TRBV6-6 and TRBJ1-5; TRBD1 is a possible D gene (6 bases). The germline V gene encodes CDR1 MNHNY and CDR2 SVGAGI (reference sequence). Trimming removed 5 bases at V and 4 bases at J, with 15 bases between. This CDR3 has 15 amino acids. The CDR3 DNA reads as TGTGCCAGCAGTGCCCAGAACAGGGAGAATCAGCCCCAGCATTTT. Protein sequence: CASSAQNRENQPQHF.

V usage is TRBV27 and J usage is TRBJ2-5, with TRBD2 matching over 9 bases. CDR1 is MNHEY, CDR2 SMNVEV, per germline (reference sequence). Trimming took 5 bases from V and 6 from J; bases not matched to a gene: 10. This CDR3 spans 15 amino acids. The CDR3 sequence is CASSPIGTSLQTQYF. In nucleotides, the CDR3 is TGTGCCAGCAGTCCCATCGGGACTAGCCTGCAGACCCAGTACTTC.

The V and J genes are TRBV4-2 and TRBJ1-6; 8 bases agree with TRBD1. Germline CDR1 is LGHNA and CDR2 is YNFKEQ. J gave up 0 bases and V 0 bases, and 4 bases lay outside the gene matches. This CDR3 has 18 amino acids. The CDR3 protein is CASSQDQGASSYNSPLHF. CDR3 sequence (DNA): TGTGCCAGCAGCCAAGACCAGGGGGCAAGCTCCTATAATTCACCCCTCCACTTT.

V and J are TRBV6-6 and TRBJ1-1; unclear D gene. CDR1 MNHNY and CDR2 SVGAGI come from the germline V gene (reference sequence). This CDR3 spans 13 amino acids. Trimming removed 6 bases at V and 6 bases at J, with 14 bases between. The CDR3 loop is CASSRDPGAEAFF. CDR3 coding DNA: TGTGCCAGCAGCCGCGATCCCGGGGCTGAAGCTTTCTTT.

The chain carries TRBV10-3 and TRBJ1-5; D is unresolved. The V gene's germline CDR1 is ENHRY and CDR2 SYGVKD. With 2 bases removed from V and 7 bases from J, the gap between germline ends came to 9 bases. This CDR3 region has 13 residues. In DNA form, the CDR3 reads TGTGCCATCAGTGAGGACGGGGTCCAGCCCCAGCATTTT. Translated, it gives CAISEDGVQPQHF.

J is TRBJ2-1 and V is TRBV6-6; TRBD2 matches 11 bases. The CDR3 contains 14 residues. Unmatched junction bases numbered 6, after V lost 7 bases and J lost 7 bases. The germline gives CDR1 MNHNY, CDR2 SVGAGI (reference sequence). CDR3 DNA sequence: TGTGCCAGCACCCTAGCGGGGGGCGGGAATGAGCAGTTCTTC. Protein product: CASTLAGGGNEQFF.

The V gene is TRBV11-3, the J gene TRBJ2-2, with TRBD1 identical over 12 bases. Losses at the gene ends were 5 bases for V and 7 bases for J; bases not matched to a gene: 5. This CDR3 region has 15 residues. From germline, CDR1 is SGHNT and CDR2 YENEEA. CDR3 in DNA: TGTGCCAGCAGCCCGGGACAGGGGGCGATCGGGGAGCTGTTTTTT. Amino acids: CASSPGQGAIGELFF.

J is TRBJ2-7 and V is TRBV9; 7 nucleotides line up with TRBD2. Germline CDR1 is SGDLS and CDR2 is YYNGEE. Trimming at V came to 0 bases and at J to 2 bases, leaving 5 bases not matched to a gene. CDR3 length: 15 amino acids. This CDR3 reads CASSVGGGMTYEQYF. The DNA for the CDR3 is TGTGCCAGCAGCGTAGGGGGAGGGATGACCTACGAGCAGTACTTC.

The rearrangement uses TRBV27 and TRBJ2-6; 8 bases line up with TRBD1. Trimming cost V 6 bases and J 2 bases; bases outside gene matches: 18. This CDR3 comprises 20 residues. Germline assignment: CDR1 MNHEY and CDR2 SMNVEV (reference sequence). The CDR3 coding sequence is TGTGCCAGCAGCAGTCTCGCAGGGGGCATGCGGTATACTGGGGCCAACGTCCTGACTTTC. Translated, it gives CASSSLAGGMRYTGANVLTF.

The V call is TRBV13, the J call TRBJ2-7; maybe TRBD1 (6 bases). Germline CDR1 PRHDT, CDR2 FYEKMQ (reference sequence). The CDR3 loop spans 14 amino acids. With 5 bases removed from V and 5 bases from J, the gap between germline ends came to 16 bases. The CDR3 nucleotides are TGTGCCAGCAGCCTCGGCAGGGGCCCCCACGAGCAGTACTTC. Protein product: CASSLGRGPHEQYF.

A remark on this clone: A read error may account for a junction end that differs from germline. V gene TRBV5-1 combines with J gene TRBJ2-7; 9 bases match TRBD1. Germline CDR1 reads SGHRS; CDR2 reads YFSETQ. CDR3 length: 14 amino acids. CDR3 sequence: CASSLADRGYEQSF. The DNA for the CDR3 is TGCGCCAGCAGCTTGGCCGACAGGGGGTACGAGCAGTCCTTC.

V is TRBV19 and J is TRBJ1-6; D ambiguous. This CDR3 is built from 14 residues. The V gene's germline CDR1 is LNHDA and CDR2 SQIVND (reference sequence). V was clipped by 7 bases and J by 0 bases, with 7 bases between them. The CDR3 DNA reads TGTGCCAGTACGGTGAGCTCCTATAATTCACCCCTCCACTTT. Encoded protein: CASTVSSYNSPLHF.

The chain employs TRBV2 and TRBJ1-4; 8 bases are shared with TRBD1. Unmatched junction bases numbered 7, after V lost 6 bases and J lost 4 bases. CDR3 length: 15 amino acids. Germline CDR1 SNHLY, CDR2 FYNNEI. CDR3 DNA sequence: TGTGCCAGCAGCCCTAACAGGGGGTTTAATGAAAAACTGTTTTTT. It encodes CASSPNRGFNEKLFF.

The chain joins TRBV5-1 to TRBJ1-1, with TRBD1 matching over 8 bases. CDR1 is SGHRS, CDR2 YFSETQ, per germline. V lost 0 bases to trimming and J lost 0 bases; unmatched junction nucleotides: 4. CDR3 length: 16 amino acids. CDR3 region: CASSLGQGALNTEAFF. Written as DNA, the CDR3 is TGCGCCAGCAGCTTGGGGCAGGGGGCATTGAACACTGAAGCTTTCTTT.

This chain joins TRBV10-1 and TRBJ1-1, with D unclear. CDR3 size: 14 residues. Per the germline V gene, CDR1 is WNHNN and CDR2 is SYGVQD (reference sequence). V was shortened by 5 bases and J by 1 base, with 11 bases between the two germline ends. CDR3: CASSPSGGNTEAFF. DNA of the CDR3: TGCGCCAGCAGTCCCTCGGGAGGGAACACTGAAGCTTTCTTT.

V and J are TRBV19 and TRBJ1-5, with TRBD1 matching over 8 bases. The CDR3 length is 16 residues. Looked up from germline, CDR1 is LNHDA and CDR2 is SQIVND (reference sequence). V shed 3 bases, J shed 6 bases, and the junction held 10 bases outside the gene matches. The CDR3 region has the DNA TGTGCCAGTAGTATCCCGACAGGGGTTGGGTTTCAGCCCCAGCATTTT. This encodes CASSIPTGVGFQPQHF.

The rearrangement uses TRBV5-6 and TRBJ2-7; D uncertain. Germline-derived CDR1 and CDR2 are SGHDT and YYEEEE. The length of the CDR3 is 11 residues. V was pared by 0 bases and J by 4 bases, with 2 bases between. CDR3 sequence reads: CASSLAYEQYF. The CDR3 DNA reads as TGTGCCAGCAGCTTGGCTTACGAGCAGTACTTC.

CDR3 coding DNA: TGTGCCAGCAGTGAAATGCTAGCGGGGGGGACGGAGACCCAGTACTTC. It specifies CASSEMLAGGTETQYF. The rearrangement links TRBV6-1 to TRBJ2-5; 12 bases fit TRBD2. With V trimmed by 2 bases and J by 5 bases, 6 bases remained unmatched. This CDR3 has 16 residues. CDR1 is MNHNS, CDR2 SASEGT, per germline.

The chain joins TRBV6-5 to TRBJ1-3; possible D gene TRBD1, 5 bases. Germline CDR1 is MNHEY and CDR2 is SVGAGI. CDR3 size: 15 residues. The V end lost 6 bases, the J end lost 4 bases, and 16 bases lay between the germline ends. CDR3 region: CASSRVFSSGNTIYF. CDR3 nucleotide sequence: TGTGCCAGCAGCAGGGTTTTCTCTTCGGGAAACACCATATATTTT.

The chain joins TRBV13 to TRBJ2-7; TRBD2 matches at 8 bases. This CDR3 contains 15 residues. Germline V gives CDR1 PRHDT, CDR2 FYEKMQ (reference sequence). Germline trimming cut 3 bases from V and 4 bases from J; bases unmatched to any gene: 8. The CDR3 loop is CASSLGRGGWYEQYF. DNA for the CDR3: TGTGCCAGCAGCTTGGGTCGGGGGGGCTGGTACGAGCAGTACTTC. Complete variable domain (other parts from reference TRBV13 and TRBJ2-7): AAGVIQSPRHLIKEKRETATLKCYPIPRHDTVYWYQQGPGQDPQFLISFYEKMQSDKGSIPDRFSAQQFSDYHSELNMSSLELGDSALYFCASSLGRGGWYEQYFGPGTRLTVT.

This chain uses TRBV7-2 with TRBJ2-2; 9 nucleotides align to TRBD1. CDR1 SGHTA and CDR2 FQGNSA come from the germline V gene. Trimming took 5 bases from V and 4 from J; bases not matched to a gene: 2. The CDR3 totals 14 residues. The chain's CDR3 is CASSLGQGTGELFF. CDR3 sequence (DNA): TGTGCCAGCAGCCTGGGACAGGGCACCGGGGAGCTGTTTTTT.

The CDR3 DNA reads as TGTGCCAGCACCTTCGGACAGGCCTACTCCTACGAGCAGTACTTC. It encodes CASTFGQAYSYEQYF. This chain joins TRBV2 and TRBJ2-7, with 7 bases lining up with TRBD1. Germline loops: CDR1 SNHLY, CDR2 FYNNEI. The CDR3 is 15 amino acids. With V trimmed by 7 bases and J by 0 bases, 9 bases remained unmatched. Complete variable domain (other parts from reference TRBV2 and TRBJ2-7): EPEVTQTPSHQVTQMGQEVILRCVPISNHLYFYWYRQILGQKVEFLVSFYNNEISEKSEIFDDQFSVERPDGSNFTLKIRSTKLEDSAMYFCASTFGQAYSYEQYFGPGTRLTVT.

This chain uses TRBV5-5 with TRBJ2-3, with D perhaps TRBD2 (6 bases). Germline V CDR1 and CDR2: SGHKS, YYEKEE (reference sequence). This CDR3 is built from 14 residues. Between the trimmed V and J ends, which lost 1 base and 4 bases, there was a span of 10 bases. The CDR3 protein is CASSLLSGADTQYF. CDR3 sequence (DNA): TGTGCCAGCAGCTTGTTATCGGGGGCAGATACGCAGTATTTT.